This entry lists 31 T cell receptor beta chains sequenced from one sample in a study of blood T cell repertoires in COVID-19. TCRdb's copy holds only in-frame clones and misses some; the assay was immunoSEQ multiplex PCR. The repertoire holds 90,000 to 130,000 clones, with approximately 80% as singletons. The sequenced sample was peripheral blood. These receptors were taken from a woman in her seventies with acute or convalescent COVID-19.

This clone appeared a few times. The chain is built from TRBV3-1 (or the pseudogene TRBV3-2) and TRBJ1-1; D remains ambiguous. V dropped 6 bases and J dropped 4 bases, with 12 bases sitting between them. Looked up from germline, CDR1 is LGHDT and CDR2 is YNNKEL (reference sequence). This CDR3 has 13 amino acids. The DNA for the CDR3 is TGTGCCAGCAGTCCTACAGCTTCCACTGAAGCTTTCTTT. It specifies CASSPTASTEAFF.

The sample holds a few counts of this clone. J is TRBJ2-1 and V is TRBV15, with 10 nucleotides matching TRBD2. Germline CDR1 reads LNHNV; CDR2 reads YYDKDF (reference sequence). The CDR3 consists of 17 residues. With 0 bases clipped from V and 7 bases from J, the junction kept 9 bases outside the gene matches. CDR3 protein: CATSRDPDLAGVNEQFF. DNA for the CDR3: TGTGCCACCAGCAGAGACCCCGATCTAGCGGGAGTTAATGAGCAGTTCTTC. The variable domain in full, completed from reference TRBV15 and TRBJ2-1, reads DAMVIQNPRYQVTQFGKPVTLSCSQTLNHNVMYWYQQKSSQAPKLLFHYYDKDFNNEADTPDNFQSRRPNTSFCFLDIRSPGLGDTAMYLCATSRDPDLAGVNEQFFGPGTRLTVL.

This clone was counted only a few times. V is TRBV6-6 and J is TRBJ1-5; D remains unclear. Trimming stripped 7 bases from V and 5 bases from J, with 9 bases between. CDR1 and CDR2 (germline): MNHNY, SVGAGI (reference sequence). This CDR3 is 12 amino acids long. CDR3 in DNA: TGTGCCAGCAAGGAGCATGATCAGCCCCAGCATTTT. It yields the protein CASKEHDQPQHF.

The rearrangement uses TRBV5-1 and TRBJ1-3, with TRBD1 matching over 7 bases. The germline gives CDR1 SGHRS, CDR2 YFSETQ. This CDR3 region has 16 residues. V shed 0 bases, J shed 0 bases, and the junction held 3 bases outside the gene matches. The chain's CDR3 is CASSLVGGHSGNTIYF. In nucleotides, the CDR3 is TGCGCCAGCAGCTTGGTAGGGGGCCACTCTGGAAACACCATATATTTT. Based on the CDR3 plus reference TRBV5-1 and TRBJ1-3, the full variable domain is KAGVTQTPRYLIKTRGQQVTLSCSPISGHRSVSWYQQTPGQGLQFLFEYFSETQRNKGNFPGRFSGRQFSNSRSEMNVSTLELGDSALYLCASSLVGGHSGNTIYFGEGSWLTVV.

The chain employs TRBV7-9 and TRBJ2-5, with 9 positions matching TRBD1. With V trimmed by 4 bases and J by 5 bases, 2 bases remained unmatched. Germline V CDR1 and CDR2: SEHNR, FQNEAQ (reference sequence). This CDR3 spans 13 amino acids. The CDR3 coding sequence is TGTGCCAGCAGCTGGGGACAGGGTGAGACCCAGTACTTC. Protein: CASSWGQGETQYF.

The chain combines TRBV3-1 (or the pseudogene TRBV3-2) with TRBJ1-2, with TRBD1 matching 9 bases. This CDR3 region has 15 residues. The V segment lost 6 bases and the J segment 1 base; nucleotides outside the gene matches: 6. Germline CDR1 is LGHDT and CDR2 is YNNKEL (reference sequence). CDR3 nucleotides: TGTGCCAGCAGTCTCGGACAGGGGATTAACTATGGCTACACCTTC. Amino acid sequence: CASSLGQGINYGYTF.

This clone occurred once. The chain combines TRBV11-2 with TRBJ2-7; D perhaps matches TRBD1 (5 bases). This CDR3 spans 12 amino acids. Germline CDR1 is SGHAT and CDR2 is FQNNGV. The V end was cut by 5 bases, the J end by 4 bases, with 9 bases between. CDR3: CASSPPGYEQYF. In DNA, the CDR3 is TGTGCCAGCAGCCCTCCAGGGTACGAGCAGTACTTC.

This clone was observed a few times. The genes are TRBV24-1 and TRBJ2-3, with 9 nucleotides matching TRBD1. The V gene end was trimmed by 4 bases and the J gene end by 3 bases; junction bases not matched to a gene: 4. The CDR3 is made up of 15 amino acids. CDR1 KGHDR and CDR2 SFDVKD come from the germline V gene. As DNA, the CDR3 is TGTGCCACCAGTGAACCGGGACAGGGAACAGATACGCAGTATTTT. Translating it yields CATSEPGQGTDTQYF.

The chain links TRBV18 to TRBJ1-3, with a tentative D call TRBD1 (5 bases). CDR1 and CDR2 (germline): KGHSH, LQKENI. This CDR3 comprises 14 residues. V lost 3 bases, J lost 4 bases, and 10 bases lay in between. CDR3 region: CASSPENRGNTIYF. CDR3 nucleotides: TGTGCCAGCTCACCGGAAAACAGGGGAAACACCATATATTTT.

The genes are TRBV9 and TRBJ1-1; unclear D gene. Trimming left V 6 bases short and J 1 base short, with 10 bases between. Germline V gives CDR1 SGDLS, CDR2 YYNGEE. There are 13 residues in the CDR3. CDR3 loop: CASNPGGNTEAFF. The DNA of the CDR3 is TGTGCCAGCAACCCGGGAGGGAACACTGAAGCTTTCTTT.

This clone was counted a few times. CDR3 coding DNA: TGTGCCACTAGGGACTTCCTACATACGCAGTATTTT. Its translation is CATRDFLHTQYF. The chain uses TRBV10-3 and TRBJ2-3; tentatively, D is TRBD2 (6 bases). The CDR3 loop spans 12 amino acids. Trimming pared 10 bases from V and 7 bases from J, leaving 15 bases between. In germline, CDR1 is ENHRY, CDR2 SYGVKD.

The CDR3: CASSSTGYGYTF. CDR3 sequence (DNA): TGTGCCAGCAGCTCCACAGGGTACGGCTACACCTTC. The genes are TRBV28 and TRBJ1-2, with a weak D call TRBD1 (6 bases). V was cut by 6 bases and J by 8 bases, with 13 bases left in between. This CDR3 comprises 12 residues. Germline CDR1 MDHEN, CDR2 SYDVKM.

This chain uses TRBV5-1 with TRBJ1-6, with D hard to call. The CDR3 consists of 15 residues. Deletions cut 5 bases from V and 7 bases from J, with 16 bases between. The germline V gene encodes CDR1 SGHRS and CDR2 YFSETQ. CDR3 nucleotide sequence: TGCGCCAGCAGAGCCAGTGCGGCAGAAAATTCACCCCTCCACTTT. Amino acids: CASRASAAENSPLHF.

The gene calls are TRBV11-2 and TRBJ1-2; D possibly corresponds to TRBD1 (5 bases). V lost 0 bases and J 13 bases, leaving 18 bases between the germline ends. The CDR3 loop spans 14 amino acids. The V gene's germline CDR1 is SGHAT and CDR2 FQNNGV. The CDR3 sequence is CASSLDGWGSLGTF. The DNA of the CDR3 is TGTGCCAGCAGCTTAGATGGGTGGGGCTCCCTGGGCACCTTC.

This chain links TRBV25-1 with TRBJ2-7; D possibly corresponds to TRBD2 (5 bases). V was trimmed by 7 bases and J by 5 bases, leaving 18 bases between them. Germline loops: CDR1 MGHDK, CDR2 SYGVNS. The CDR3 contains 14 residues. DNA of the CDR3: TGTGCCAGCACCCTCGGGGAGCTTGAGAACGAGCAGTACTTC. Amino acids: CASTLGELENEQYF.

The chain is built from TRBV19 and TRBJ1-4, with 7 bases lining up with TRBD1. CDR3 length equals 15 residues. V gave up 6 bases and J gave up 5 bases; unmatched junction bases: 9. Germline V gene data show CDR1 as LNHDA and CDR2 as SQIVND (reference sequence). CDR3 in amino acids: CASSANRDRNEKLFF. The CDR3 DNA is TGTGCCAGTAGCGCTAACCGGGACAGAAATGAAAAACTGTTTTTT.

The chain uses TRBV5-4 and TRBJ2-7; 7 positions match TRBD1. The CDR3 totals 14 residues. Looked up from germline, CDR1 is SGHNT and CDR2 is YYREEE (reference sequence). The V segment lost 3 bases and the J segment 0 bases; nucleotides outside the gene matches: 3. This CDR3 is CASSSQGISYEQYF. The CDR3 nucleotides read TGTGCCAGCAGCTCACAGGGGATCTCCTACGAGCAGTACTTC.

CDR3 nucleotide sequence: TGTGCCAGCAGCCCTACCGTCTTTTGGGACAGGGGCCTCTCCTACGAGCAGTACTTC. It codes for CASSPTVFWDRGLSYEQYF. V is TRBV3-1 (or the pseudogene TRBV3-2) and J is TRBJ2-7; 10 bases match TRBD1. The CDR3 is made up of 19 amino acids. Germline values: CDR1 LGHDT, CDR2 YNNKEL (reference sequence). The V and J ends lost 4 bases and 0 bases, in that order; junction bases with no gene match: 15.

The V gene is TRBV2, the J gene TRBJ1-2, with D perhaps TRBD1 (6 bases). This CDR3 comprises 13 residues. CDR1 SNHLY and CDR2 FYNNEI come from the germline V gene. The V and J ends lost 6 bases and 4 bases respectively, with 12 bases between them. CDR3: CASRPDSSYGYTF. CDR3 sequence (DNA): TGTGCCAGCAGGCCGGACAGCAGCTATGGCTACACCTTC.

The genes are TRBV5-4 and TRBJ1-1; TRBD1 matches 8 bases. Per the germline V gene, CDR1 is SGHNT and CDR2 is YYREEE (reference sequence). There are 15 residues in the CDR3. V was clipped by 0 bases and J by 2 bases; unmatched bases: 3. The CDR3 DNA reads TGTGCCAGCAGCTTGGACGACAGGGGAAACACTGAAGCTTTCTTT. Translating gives CASSLDDRGNTEAFF.

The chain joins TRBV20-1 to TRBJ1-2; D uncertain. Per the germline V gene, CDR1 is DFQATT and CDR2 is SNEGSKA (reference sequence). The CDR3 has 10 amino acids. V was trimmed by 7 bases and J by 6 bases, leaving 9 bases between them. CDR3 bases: TGCAGTGGCGGCCTGGATGGCTACACCTTC. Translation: CSGGLDGYTF.

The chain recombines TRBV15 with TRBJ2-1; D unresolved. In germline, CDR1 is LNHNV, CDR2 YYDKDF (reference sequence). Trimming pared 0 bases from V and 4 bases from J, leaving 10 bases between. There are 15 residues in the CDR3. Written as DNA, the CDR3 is TGTGCCACCAGCAGAGATATGGCATCATACAATGAGCAGTTCTTC. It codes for CATSRDMASYNEQFF.

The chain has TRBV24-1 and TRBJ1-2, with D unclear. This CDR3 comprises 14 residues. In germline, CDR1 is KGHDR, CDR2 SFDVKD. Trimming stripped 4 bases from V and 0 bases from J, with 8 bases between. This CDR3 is CATSDQNANYGYTF. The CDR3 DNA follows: TGTGCCACCAGTGACCAGAATGCTAACTATGGCTACACCTTC.

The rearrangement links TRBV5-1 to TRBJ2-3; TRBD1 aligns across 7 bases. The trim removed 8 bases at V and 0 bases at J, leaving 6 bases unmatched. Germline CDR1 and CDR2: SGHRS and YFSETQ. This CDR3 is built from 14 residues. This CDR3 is CASTTGDSTDTQYF. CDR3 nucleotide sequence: TGCGCCAGTACTACAGGGGACAGCACAGATACGCAGTATTTT.

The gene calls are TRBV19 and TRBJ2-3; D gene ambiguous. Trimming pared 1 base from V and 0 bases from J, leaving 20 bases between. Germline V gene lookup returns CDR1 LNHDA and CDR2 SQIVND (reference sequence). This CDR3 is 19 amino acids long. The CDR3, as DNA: TGTGCCAGTAGTATAGGAGGAAACGGGTGGCTTTCTAGCACAGATACGCAGTATTTT. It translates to CASSIGGNGWLSSTDTQYF.

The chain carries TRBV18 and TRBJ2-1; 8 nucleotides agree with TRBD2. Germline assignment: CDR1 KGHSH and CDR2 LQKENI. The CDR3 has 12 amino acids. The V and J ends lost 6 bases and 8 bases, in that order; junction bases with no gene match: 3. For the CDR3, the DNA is TGTGCCAGCTCCCCGGGGGGGTATGAGCAGTTCTTC. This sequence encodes CASSPGGYEQFF.

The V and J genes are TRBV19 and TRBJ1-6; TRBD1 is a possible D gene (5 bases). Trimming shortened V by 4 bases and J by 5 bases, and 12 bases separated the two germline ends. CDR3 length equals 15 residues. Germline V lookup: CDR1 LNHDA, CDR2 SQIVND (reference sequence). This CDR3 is CASSKGRGNNSPLHF. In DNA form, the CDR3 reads TGTGCCAGTAGTAAGGGGAGGGGCAATAATTCACCCCTCCACTTT.

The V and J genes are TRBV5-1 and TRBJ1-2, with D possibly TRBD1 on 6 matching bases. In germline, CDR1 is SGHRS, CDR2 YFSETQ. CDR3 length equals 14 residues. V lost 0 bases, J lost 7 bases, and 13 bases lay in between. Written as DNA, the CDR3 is TGCGCCAGCAGCTTGGATGGGGGCGCAGCTGGCTACACCTTC. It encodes CASSLDGGAAGYTF.

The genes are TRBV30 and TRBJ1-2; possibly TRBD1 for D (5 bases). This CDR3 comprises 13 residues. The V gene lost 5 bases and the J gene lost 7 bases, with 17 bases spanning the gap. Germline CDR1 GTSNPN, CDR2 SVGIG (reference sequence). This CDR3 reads CAWSENPGIGYTF. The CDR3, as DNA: TGTGCCTGGTCCGAAAACCCAGGGATTGGCTACACCTTC.

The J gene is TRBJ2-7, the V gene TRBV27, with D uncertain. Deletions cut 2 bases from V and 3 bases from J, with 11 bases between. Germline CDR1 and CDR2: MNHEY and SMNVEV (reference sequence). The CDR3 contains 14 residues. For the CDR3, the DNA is TGTGCCAGCAGTTTAACTTACCCCGTCTACGAGCAGTACTTC. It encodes CASSLTYPVYEQYF.

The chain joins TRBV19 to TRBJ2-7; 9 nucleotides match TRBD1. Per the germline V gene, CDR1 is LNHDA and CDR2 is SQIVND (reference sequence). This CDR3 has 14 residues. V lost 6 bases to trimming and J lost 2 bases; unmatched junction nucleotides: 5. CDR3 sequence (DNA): TGTGCCAGTAGCCGGGGACAGGGCACCTACGAGCAGTACTTC. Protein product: CASSRGQGTYEQYF.